The clone carrying this TCR beta chain appeared a single time. What it binds is unknown. Germline V gene sequence: CDR1 SEHNR, CDR2 FQNEAQ (reference sequence). CDR3 length: 15 amino acids. V was pared by 2 bases and J by 0 bases, with 10 bases between. TCRdb's copy holds only in-frame clones and misses some; the assay was immunoSEQ multiplex PCR. The table shows around 2,000,000 clones, with just over 90% occurring only once. As defined, naive CD8 cells were CD45RO-negative and positively selected for CCR7, with terminally differentiated effector memory CD45RA+ cells excluded. The source of the sample is a study of shared clonotypes between healthy human individuals. Study summary: Three plates each covered CD4 naive and memory; CD8 naive two, CD8 memory one. Study-level results: As a rule, naive subsets had a larger estimated richness than memory subsets. Between a few donors, naive CD4 clonotypes were shared at a level of around 4.8%.

The rearrangement links TRBV7-9 to TRBJ1-1, with a weak D call TRBD1 (5 bases). The TCR comes from a man younger than 30 in good health. Some clones in this sample may be carry-over from other donors' samples. Sequencing input: naive CD8+ T cells from PBMCs. Written as DNA, the CDR3 is TGTGCCAGCAGCTTAATTTTGACAGTGAACACTGAAGCTTTCTTT. Translated: CASSLILTVNTEAFF. The full variable domain, its missing parts supplied by reference TRBV7-9 and TRBJ1-1, is DTGVSQNPRHKITKRGQNVTFRCDPISEHNRLYWYRQTLGQGPEFLTYFQNEAQLEKSRLLSDRFSAERPKGSFSTLEIQRTEQGDSAMYLCASSLILTVNTEAFFGQGTRLTVV.